These 22 T cell receptor beta chains came from one sample sequenced in a study of T cell changes during pregnancy in multiple sclerosis. TCRdb's table, derived via immunoSEQ multiplex PCR, lists solely in-frame clones and lacks some. Altogether some 93,000 clones are present, 85% to 95% being singletons, with the ten largest covering about 2%. Specimen: peripheral blood, collected after pregnancy. These receptors came from a female donor with multiple sclerosis, enrolled in a pregnancy study.

V usage is TRBV6-5 and J usage is TRBJ1-2; D is possibly TRBD1 (5 bases). CDR3 size: 14 residues. The ends were cut back, 6 bases at V and 4 bases at J, with 15 bases in the middle. Per germline, CDR1 MNHEY and CDR2 SVGAGI. In nucleotides, the CDR3 is TGTGCCAGCAGCCGCAATAGGGGCACCTATGGCTACACCTTC. Translating gives CASSRNRGTYGYTF.

The chain couples TRBV7-2 to TRBJ1-2; perhaps TRBD1 as D (5 bases). This CDR3 comprises 17 residues. Per the germline V gene, CDR1 is SGHTA and CDR2 is FQGNSA. Trimming took off 2 bases at V and 7 bases at J, with 23 bases between the two ends. The chain's CDR3 is CASSLLFHTAGGRGYTF. In nucleotides, the CDR3 is TGTGCCAGCAGCTTACTCTTTCACACGGCGGGGGGTCGTGGCTACACCTTC.

This clone appeared once. This chain connects TRBV5-6 to TRBJ2-7; D possibly corresponds to TRBD2 (6 bases). V lost 0 bases to trimming and J lost 5 bases, with 12 bases between them. CDR3 size: 14 residues. Germline V gives CDR1 SGHDT, CDR2 YYEEEE. The CDR3 reads CASSLGGDPHEQYF. The CDR3 DNA reads TGTGCCAGCAGCTTGGGCGGGGACCCCCACGAGCAGTACTTC.

The chain recombines TRBV6-5 with TRBJ1-5; 9 bases agree with TRBD1. The germline CDR1 and CDR2 sequences are MNHEY and SVGAGI. This CDR3 is built from 15 residues. The trim removed 4 bases at V and 6 bases at J, leaving 7 bases unmatched. DNA of the CDR3: TGTGCCAGCAGTTCCAGGACAGGGGCGAGTCAGCCCCAGCATTTT. It encodes CASSSRTGASQPQHF.

The V and J genes are TRBV18 and TRBJ1-4; D is ambiguous. V was cut by 3 bases and J by 7 bases, with 9 bases left in between. Germline CDR1 is KGHSH and CDR2 is LQKENI. This CDR3 comprises 13 residues. CDR3 in DNA: TGTGCCAGCTCACCGCAGGATCCTGAAAAACTGTTTTTT. Translating it yields CASSPQDPEKLFF.

This chain connects TRBV6-5 to TRBJ2-5; 10 bases map to TRBD1. This CDR3 contains 14 residues. The V gene's germline CDR1 is MNHEY and CDR2 SVGAGI. With 5 bases clipped from V and 4 bases from J, the junction kept 4 bases outside the gene matches. This chain's CDR3 is CASSPTGGGETQYF. The DNA of the CDR3 is TGTGCCAGCAGTCCGACAGGGGGCGGAGAGACCCAGTACTTC.

The gene calls are TRBV6-4 and TRBJ1-2; no definite D call. Deletions cut 5 bases from V and 7 bases from J, with 14 bases between. The germline CDR1 and CDR2 sequences are MRHNA and SNTAGT. This CDR3 has 13 residues. CDR3 residues: CASSPQWGGGYTF. CDR3 nucleotides: TGTGCCAGCAGTCCCCAATGGGGAGGTGGCTACACCTTC.

CDR3 in amino acids: CASSYNRALNTEAFF. DNA for the CDR3: TGTGCCAGCAGTTATAACAGGGCTTTGAACACTGAAGCTTTCTTT. The chain links TRBV27 to TRBJ1-1; D is perhaps TRBD1 (6 bases). The ends were cut back, 4 bases at V and 0 bases at J, with 12 bases in the middle. Germline values: CDR1 MNHEY, CDR2 SMNVEV (reference sequence). The length of the CDR3 is 15 residues.

V usage is TRBV7-9 and J usage is TRBJ2-7, with D possibly TRBD1 on 6 matching bases. Deletions cut 1 base from V and 3 bases from J, with 10 bases between. The germline V gene has CDR1 SEHNR and CDR2 FQNEAQ (reference sequence). CDR3 length: 14 residues. The chain's CDR3 is CASSLETGNYEQYF. The CDR3 nucleotides are TGTGCCAGCAGCTTAGAAACAGGGAACTACGAGCAGTACTTC.

A single count supports this clone. The gene calls are TRBV6-1 and TRBJ1-2; no firm D call. This CDR3 is 14 amino acids long. Per the germline V gene, CDR1 is MNHNS and CDR2 is SASEGT. V was pared by 2 bases and J by 3 bases, with 10 bases between. The DNA for the CDR3 is TGTGCCAGCAGTGAATTGGCAGGTGACTATGGCTACACCTTC. Residues: CASSELAGDYGYTF.

CDR3 sequence: CASSLPGTASTDTQYF. The DNA of the CDR3 is TGTGCCAGCAGCTTGCCCGGGACAGCTAGCACAGATACGCAGTATTTT. This chain connects TRBV5-4 to TRBJ2-3, with 7 bases lining up with TRBD1. Trimming took 1 base from V and 0 from J; bases not matched to a gene: 5. CDR1 is SGHNT and CDR2 is YYREEE in the germline V gene (reference sequence). CDR3 length: 16 residues.

This chain links TRBV5-8 with TRBJ1-5; D is ambiguous. Germline values: CDR1 SGHTS, CDR2 YDEGEE. CDR3 length: 11 amino acids. V lost 6 bases, J lost 11 bases, and 12 bases lay in between. The CDR3 bases are TGTGCCAGCAACCGACTCGGGGCCCAGCATTTT. Its translation is CASNRLGAQHF.

The rearrangement joins TRBV7-8 to TRBJ2-7; 8 positions match TRBD1. Looked up from germline, CDR1 is SGHVS and CDR2 is FQNEAQ. V was clipped by 5 bases and J by 4 bases; unmatched bases: 16. The CDR3 is made up of 17 amino acids. The CDR3 protein is CASSPRGDRPTSYEQYF. The CDR3 region has the DNA TGTGCCAGCAGCCCAAGGGGGGACAGGCCCACTAGTTACGAGCAGTACTTC. The full variable domain, completed using reference TRBV7-8 and TRBJ2-7, is GAGVSQSPRYKVAKRGQDVALRCDPISGHVSLFWYQQALGQGPEFLTYFQNEAQLDKSGLPSDRFFAERPEGSVSTLKIQRTQQEDSAVYLCASSPRGDRPTSYEQYFGPGTRLTVT.

This clone has just one count. The V call is TRBV19, the J call TRBJ2-5, with D possibly TRBD2 on 6 matching bases. The ends were cut back, 4 bases at V and 5 bases at J, with 17 bases in the middle. The CDR3 sequence is 15 residues long. In germline, CDR1 is LNHDA, CDR2 SQIVND (reference sequence). This CDR3 reads CASSTAAGRGETQYF. In DNA, the CDR3 is TGTGCCAGTAGTACCGCCGCGGGGAGAGGGGAGACCCAGTACTTC.

Points on this clone: The same CDR3 arises from other DNA sequences in this sample as well. The chain employs TRBV18 and TRBJ1-3; D unclear. The CDR3 extends over 15 amino acids. Germline V gene lookup returns CDR1 KGHSH and CDR2 LQKENI. V lost 0 bases, J lost 0 bases, and 6 bases lay in between. The DNA of the CDR3 is TGTGCCAGCTCACCACCGTCGGGCTCTGGAAACACCATATATTTT. Translated: CASSPPSGSGNTIYF.

The V and J genes are TRBV29-1 and TRBJ1-2; TRBD1 matches at 7 bases. Trimming took 6 bases from V and 1 from J; bases not matched to a gene: 8. Germline values: CDR1 SQVTM, CDR2 ANQGSEA. The CDR3 loop spans 14 amino acids. Here the CDR3 DNA reads TGCAGCGTGGCCGGGACAGCAAATAACTATGGCTACACCTTC. Protein sequence: CSVAGTANNYGYTF.

CDR3 sequence reads: CASSLYGLTNTEAFF. The CDR3 region has the DNA TGTGCCAGCAGTTTATATGGGCTCACGAACACTGAAGCTTTCTTT. The chain links TRBV27 to TRBJ1-1; D is unresolved. Germline V gene data show CDR1 as MNHEY and CDR2 as SMNVEV (reference sequence). With 1 base removed from V and 1 base from J, the gap between germline ends came to 10 bases. CDR3 length: 15 residues.

V usage is TRBV10-3 and J usage is TRBJ2-3, with TRBD2 identical over 11 bases. The V and J ends lost 2 bases and 0 bases, in that order; junction bases with no gene match: 1. Germline V lookup: CDR1 ENHRY, CDR2 SYGVKD. The CDR3 is made up of 16 amino acids. The CDR3 is CAISERTSGSTDTQYF. Here the CDR3 DNA reads TGTGCCATCAGTGAGAGGACTAGCGGGAGCACAGATACGCAGTATTTT.

This chain links TRBV6-5 with TRBJ1-5; 7 bases agree with TRBD1. CDR3 length equals 14 residues. After removal of 5 bases from V and 5 bases from J, the junction contained 6 bases not matched to a gene. Germline lookup yields CDR1 MNHEY and CDR2 SVGAGI. The CDR3 DNA reads as TGTGCCAGCAGTAGGGGGCAGTCTCATCAGCCCCAGCATTTT. Its protein is CASSRGQSHQPQHF.

Here the CDR3 reads CASGGTSSYEQYF. The DNA for the CDR3 is TGTGCCAGCGGGGGGACCAGCTCCTACGAGCAGTACTTC. V usage is TRBV9 and J usage is TRBJ2-7, with D perhaps matching TRBD2 (6 bases). The germline V gene encodes CDR1 SGDLS and CDR2 YYNGEE. The CDR3 contains 13 residues. Trimming left V 7 bases short and J 0 bases short, with 11 bases between.

The rearrangement uses TRBV6-5 and TRBJ2-5; D is ambiguous. Deletions cut 4 bases from V and 2 bases from J, with 17 bases between. The germline gives CDR1 MNHEY, CDR2 SVGAGI. The CDR3 spans 16 residues. As DNA, the CDR3 is TGTGCCAGCAGTTGGCGGCCCGTAGAATCTCAAGAGACCCAGTACTTC. This encodes CASSWRPVESQETQYF.

The chain couples TRBV7-6 to TRBJ1-4, with TRBD1 as a possible D gene (5 bases). This CDR3 is 13 amino acids long. V was trimmed by 4 bases and J by 7 bases, leaving 10 bases between them. Germline loops: CDR1 SGHVS, CDR2 FNYEAQ. The CDR3 nucleotides read TGTGCCAGCAGCTGGAACCAGGGTGAAAAACTGTTTTTT. It yields the protein CASSWNQGEKLFF.